This T cell receptor beta chain is drawn from a study of T cells expressing NK-cell markers (TCRdb year 2020). Broadly, across the study: TCR beta-chain repertoires were profiled in sorted CD3+CD56+NKG2C+, CD3+CD56+NKG2C- and CD3+CD56-NKG2C+ T-cell subsets from several donors. The libraries were sequenced on Illumina HiSeq 2000/2500, MiSeq or NextSeq, producing 2 x 150 bp reads. Among the eight sequenced donors, seven were HCMV-seropositive and one was HCMV-seronegative. Randomly selected healthy volunteers, three men and five women, were used as the eight sequenced donors.

Details on this clonotype: Its specific antigen is unknown.

A commercial ELISA kit detecting HCMV-specific IgG in serum was used to determine HCMV serostatus. Ficoll density gradient centrifugation was used to isolate peripheral blood mononuclear cells from blood. The CDR3 runs 15 amino acids, cysteine and phenylalanine included. Only the protein is on record. Taken from the germline V gene, the CDR1 and CDR2 loops are ENHRY and SYGVKD. The instrument was an Illumina HiSeq 2000. The TCR beta cDNA libraries were made using 5'RACE template switching, a step that added both a universal primer site and unique molecular identifiers. Synthesis of cDNA was primed from the TCR beta constant segment and was followed by two consecutive PCR amplification steps. The source study handled its data this way. MIGEC was used to demultiplex reads and group reads by UMI, and MiTCR was used to assemble and quantify clonotypes. Only TCR cDNA sequences supported by at least two reads were kept to exclude erroneous sequences. The tcR package was used for downstream repertoire analysis, with clonotypes matched between fractions based on CDR3 nucleotide sequence plus V segment. Antigen specificity was annotated against VDJdb with VDJmatch, allowing one amino acid substitution in CDR3. After the reads were reprocessed by TCRdb, one entry was made per CDR3 protein sequence, with no DNA. The V and J calls follow TCRdb's processing rather than the paper's. The sample's table lists a count of 400,000 to 450,000 distinct CDR3 sequences. The ten largest clones capture roughly 8% of the sample.

The paper as a whole reports these results and caveats: In six donors, the dominant CD3+CD56+NKG2C+ clonotypes were among the top 10 CD8+ clonotypes and accounted for about 1.0-7.5% of CD8+ T cells. Those dominant clonotypes were again the most abundant among CD3+CD56-NKG2C+ cells in four donors, at roughly 25-65%. It remained unclear whether the expanded NKG2C-expressing T cell clones were specific for HCMV antigens.

This sequence originates from a woman between 18 and 70 years old in good health. The rearrangement combines TRBV10-3 with TRBJ1-1; checking the TCRdb D call of TRBD1 is not possible without DNA. Sequencing was done on a sample of blood T cells: a sorted CD56 or NKG2C T cell subset, CD4+ or CD8+ T cells, or bulk PBMC T cells (not recorded which). CDR3 loop: CAIGAAGKMNTEAFF.